The clone carrying this T cell receptor beta chain appeared a single time. Clones were sequenced by immunoSEQ multiplex PCR, and TCRdb holds only the in-frame ones, with some missing. The sample contains about 5,600 clones, around 84% of which appear only once. This sample is drawn from a study of blood T cell repertoires in COVID-19. The ends lost 11 bases at V and 2 bases at J; junction bases unmatched: 18. Germline CDR1 LNHDA, CDR2 SQIVND (reference sequence). The CDR3 has 18 amino acids. This TCR was sampled from a human donor in a cohort sampled during active COVID-19. The sequenced sample was peripheral blood. The chain couples TRBV19 to TRBJ2-3; 11 bases fit TRBD2. The CDR3 nucleotides are TGTGCCGATGACAGGGAACTAGCGGGAGAATTCCCCACAGATACGCAGTATTTT. Its protein product is CADDRELAGEFPTDTQYF.